This TCR beta chain was observed in a study of T-cell reconstitution after alpha-beta-depleted transplantation in children. Overall study findings and caveats: Approximately two months post-transplant, alpha-beta T cells reportedly originated from several hundred expanded graft clones. One year post-transplant, T-cell counts and diversity were largely derived from T cells produced anew. High day-60 TCRbeta diversity in some patients came from surviving recipient T cells and thymic progenitors.

Unique molecular identifiers were built into the TCRbeta library. TCRdb analysed the PCR reads with MiXCR anew, one entry per CDR3 protein. The profile covers about 200,000 distinct CDR3 sequences, with approximately 6% appearing a single time and roughly 4.7% taken by the ten largest. This clonotype was recorded many times. Its specificity is not known. The starting material was PBMCs, obtained before TCRalphabeta/CD19-depleted stem cell transplant. The sequence was collected from a girl under two years old with combined immunodeficiency, due to receive a stem cell transplant.

Here the CDR3 reads CASSSQGFSYNEQFF. The CDR3 coding sequence is TGTGCCAGCAGTTCGCAGGGTTTCTCCTACAATGAGCAGTTCTTC. The genes are TRBV3-1 and TRBJ2-1, with D maybe TRBD1 (5 bases). The CDR3 covers 15 residues. V was shortened by 6 bases and J by 0 bases, with 12 bases between the two germline ends. CDR1 and CDR2 (germline): LGHDT, YNNKEL (reference sequence).